These 30 T cell receptor beta chains share one sample of origin, sequenced in a study of T cell responses to AZD1222 COVID-19 vaccine. Profiling relied on immunoSEQ multiplex PCR, and the TCRdb table lists in-frame clones only, not all of them. The sample records 130,000 to 150,000 clones, roughly nine tenths being singletons. Material: peripheral blood, obtained 28 days after the second AZD1222 dose. These receptors originate from an adult who received the AZD1222 COVID-19 vaccine.

This clone was counted a single time. The J gene is TRBJ1-5, the V gene TRBV19; no reliable D call. Germline lookup yields CDR1 LNHDA and CDR2 SQIVND (reference sequence). V lost 1 base, J lost 0 bases, and 13 bases lay in between. The CDR3 runs 17 residues. The CDR3 reads CASSIGTGVYSNQPQHF. Here the CDR3 DNA reads TGTGCCAGTAGTATAGGGACCGGCGTTTATAGCAATCAGCCCCAGCATTTT.

The V call is TRBV5-1, the J call TRBJ2-6; D gene ambiguous. V lost 6 bases and J 0 bases, leaving 10 bases between the germline ends. The germline V gene encodes CDR1 SGHRS and CDR2 YFSETQ. CDR3 length: 15 residues. CDR3 in DNA: TGCGCCAGCACGCTGTCCCTCTCTGGGGCCAACGTCCTGACTTTC. Translating it yields CASTLSLSGANVLTF.

The chain links TRBV12-3 or TRBV12-4 to TRBJ2-7, with D perhaps TRBD2 (5 bases). V was trimmed by 6 bases and J by 6 bases, leaving 9 bases between them. The CDR3 sequence is 11 residues long. The DNA for the CDR3 is TGTGCCAGCAGGAGGGCCGCCGAGCAGTACTTC. Encoded protein: CASRRAAEQYF.

J is TRBJ2-5 and V is TRBV25-1, with 10 bases fitting TRBD2. The CDR3 totals 15 residues. CDR1 is MGHDK, CDR2 SYGVNS, per germline. V dropped 2 bases and J dropped 1; count of bases not matched to a gene: 1. CDR3: CASSEERGGQETQYF. CDR3 DNA: TGTGCCAGCAGTGAAGAGCGGGGGGGCCAAGAGACCCAGTACTTC. The full variable domain, its missing parts supplied by reference TRBV25-1 and TRBJ2-5, is EADIYQTPRYLVIGTGKKITLECSQTMGHDKMYWYQQDPGMELHLIHYSYGVNSTEKGDLSSESTVSRIRTEHFPLTLESARPSHTSQYLCASSEERGGQETQYFGPGTRLLVL.

This clone came up a few times. The rearrangement joins TRBV28 to TRBJ1-2; possible D gene TRBD1, 6 bases. CDR1 is MDHEN, CDR2 SYDVKM, per germline. There are 13 residues in the CDR3. The V end lost 6 bases, the J end lost 4 bases, and 12 bases lay between the germline ends. This chain's CDR3 is CASRSGVGYGYTF. The DNA of the CDR3 is TGTGCCAGCAGGTCAGGGGTTGGCTATGGCTACACCTTC.

CDR3 in DNA: TGTGCCAGCAGCTTGGACACCGGGGAGCTGTTTTTT. It is translated as CASSLDTGELFF. The chain joins TRBV5-4 to TRBJ2-2, with unresolved D. CDR3 length equals 12 residues. Germline V gene sequence: CDR1 SGHNT, CDR2 YYREEE (reference sequence). With 0 bases removed from V and 3 bases from J, the gap between germline ends came to 0 bases.

V and J are TRBV14 and TRBJ2-1; D may be TRBD2 (5 bases). This CDR3 is built from 15 residues. Trimming pared 1 base from V and 11 bases from J, leaving 18 bases between. Germline V CDR1 and CDR2: SGHDN, FVKESK. The CDR3 nucleotides read TGTGCCAGCAGCCAAGGGACTCCGGTCTTGAAAAAGCAGTTCTTC. It yields the protein CASSQGTPVLKKQFF. Complete variable domain (other parts from reference TRBV14 and TRBJ2-1): EAGVTQFPSHSVIEKGQTVTLRCDPISGHDNLYWYRRVMGKEIKFLLHFVKESKQDESGMPNNRFLAERTGGTYSTLKVQPAELEDSGVYFCASSQGTPVLKKQFFGPGTRLTVL.

The chain links TRBV24-1 to TRBJ1-6; the match to TRBD1 covers 9 bases. With 10 bases clipped from V and 13 bases from J, the junction kept 7 bases outside the gene matches. The CDR3 runs to 12 residues. CDR1 is KGHDR, CDR2 SFDVKD, per germline. Written as DNA, the CDR3 is TGTGCCACAGGGACAGGGAAGGGTCCCCTCCACTTT. Protein: CATGTGKGPLHF.

V and J are TRBV19 and TRBJ2-5, with D possibly being TRBD2 (7 bases). The CDR3 is 14 amino acids. Germline loops: CDR1 LNHDA, CDR2 SQIVND (reference sequence). The V gene lost 5 bases and the J gene lost 4 bases, with 14 bases spanning the gap. The chain's CDR3 is CASSPNREGETQYF. The CDR3 bases are TGTGCCAGTAGTCCAAACAGGGAGGGAGAGACCCAGTACTTC.

V is TRBV5-1 and J is TRBJ2-6, with 10 bases lining up with TRBD1. V gave up 2 bases and J gave up 0 bases; unmatched junction bases: 2. Germline lookup yields CDR1 SGHRS and CDR2 YFSETQ. The CDR3 runs 17 residues. The DNA for the CDR3 is TGCGCCAGCAGCTTTGGGGACAGGGGCTCTGGGGCCAACGTCCTGACTTTC. This translates into CASSFGDRGSGANVLTF.

The rearrangement joins TRBV4-2 to TRBJ1-1, with D possibly TRBD1 on 6 matching bases. This CDR3 has 14 amino acids. Trimming shortened V by 1 base and J by 8 bases, and 14 bases separated the two germline ends. Germline CDR1 and CDR2: LGHNA and YNFKEQ. The DNA for the CDR3 is TGTGCCAGCAGCCAAGGGCCCCGGGGGGCGGAAGCTTTCTTT. This gives the protein CASSQGPRGAEAFF.

This chain connects TRBV11-2 to TRBJ2-5; no definite D call. The germline V gene has CDR1 SGHAT and CDR2 FQNNGV. CDR3 length: 12 amino acids. V was trimmed by 2 bases and J by 0 bases, leaving 1 base between them. The CDR3 reads CASSLYQETQYF. The CDR3 DNA follows: TGTGCCAGCAGCTTATACCAAGAGACCCAGTACTTC.

This clone occurred once. The V call is TRBV12-3 or TRBV12-4, the J call TRBJ2-2; maybe TRBD2 (5 bases). V was shortened by 9 bases and J by 5 bases, with 13 bases between the two germline ends. CDR3 length equals 13 residues. This CDR3 is CASGYPGTGELFF. For the CDR3, the DNA is TGTGCCAGTGGTTACCCGGGAACCGGGGAGCTGTTTTTT.

This sequence joins TRBV6-5 and TRBJ1-6; 9 bases line up with TRBD1. Germline V CDR1 and CDR2: MNHEY, SVGAGI. V shed 11 bases and J 10 bases; nucleotides not matched to a gene: 12. This CDR3 has 14 residues. This CDR3 reads CAGRSGTGQSPLHF. The CDR3 nucleotides are TGTGCCGGGAGATCCGGGACAGGGCAATCACCCCTCCACTTT.

This sequence joins TRBV4-1 and TRBJ2-1; no reliable D call. The CDR3 has 15 amino acids. Germline CDR1 MGHRA, CDR2 YSYEKL. V was shortened by 0 bases and J by 3 bases, with 9 bases between the two germline ends. The CDR3 region has the DNA TGCGCCAGCAGCCAAGAGGATAGCCGCTACAATGAGCAGTTCTTC. Encoded protein: CASSQEDSRYNEQFF.

This chain connects TRBV6-2 or TRBV6-3 to TRBJ1-1, with 8 bases lining up with TRBD1. Germline assignment: CDR1 MNHEY and CDR2 SVGEGT. The CDR3 is 15 residues long. Unmatched junction bases numbered 9, after V lost 5 bases and J lost 4 bases. The CDR3 protein is CASSDPGGEGTEAFF. In nucleotides, the CDR3 is TGTGCCAGCAGTGATCCAGGGGGCGAAGGCACTGAAGCTTTCTTT.

The chain combines TRBV7-3 with TRBJ2-7, with TRBD2 identical over 9 bases. J gave up 4 bases and V 0 bases, and 4 bases lay outside the gene matches. The CDR3 runs to 15 residues. Germline CDR1 and CDR2: SGHTA and FQGTGA. The CDR3 sequence: CASSLTTSGLYEQYF. The CDR3 nucleotides read TGTGCCAGCAGCTTAACGACTAGCGGTTTGTACGAGCAGTACTTC.

V gene TRBV3-1 (or the pseudogene TRBV3-2) combines with J gene TRBJ1-4, with D uncertain. The germline gives CDR1 LGHDT, CDR2 YNNKEL (reference sequence). The CDR3 extends over 13 amino acids. With 4 bases removed from V and 10 bases from J, the gap between germline ends came to 13 bases. The CDR3 sequence is CASSRGAGGKLFF. The CDR3 DNA reads as TGTGCCAGCAGCCGGGGAGCGGGCGGAAAACTGTTTTTT.

This chain links TRBV18 with TRBJ2-7, with D possibly being TRBD1 (6 bases). The CDR3 totals 14 residues. Germline values: CDR1 KGHSH, CDR2 LQKENI. Between the trimmed V and J ends, which lost 5 bases and 3 bases, there was a span of 14 bases. CDR3 coding DNA: TGTGCCAGCTCATTTCCGGGACACCACTACGAGCAGTACTTC. Its translation: CASSFPGHHYEQYF.

This chain links TRBV5-1 with TRBJ2-5; 13 bases agree with TRBD2. The V segment lost 3 bases and the J segment 5 bases; nucleotides outside the gene matches: 4. In germline, CDR1 is SGHRS, CDR2 YFSETQ. This CDR3 is built from 15 residues. The CDR3 coding sequence is TGCGCCAGCAGCTCGGGACTAGCGGGGAGGGAGACCCAGTACTTC. Its protein is CASSSGLAGRETQYF.

V usage is TRBV6-1 and J usage is TRBJ2-1, with TRBD1 identical over 7 bases. The germline V gene has CDR1 MNHNS and CDR2 SASEGT. The CDR3 contains 14 residues. With V trimmed by 0 bases and J by 4 bases, 0 bases remained unmatched. CDR3 sequence reads: CASSEADRYNEQFF. CDR3 sequence (DNA): TGTGCCAGCAGTGAAGCGGACAGGTACAATGAGCAGTTCTTC.

V and J are TRBV6-1 and TRBJ2-7; TRBD2 is a possible D gene (5 bases). Germline V gene lookup returns CDR1 MNHNS and CDR2 SASEGT. The CDR3 contains 13 residues. The V gene lost 2 bases and the J gene lost 9 bases, with 14 bases spanning the gap. This CDR3 reads CASSEMRGWAQYF. For the CDR3, the DNA is TGTGCCAGCAGTGAAATGAGAGGGTGGGCGCAGTACTTC.

This sequence joins TRBV10-3 and TRBJ1-5, with D unresolved. This CDR3 region has 11 residues. Between the trimmed V and J ends, which lost 7 bases and 7 bases, there was a span of 8 bases. Germline CDR1 and CDR2: ENHRY and SYGVKD. The CDR3 loop reads CAITFCQPQHF. The CDR3 bases are TGTGCCATCACCTTCTGCCAGCCCCAGCATTTT.

This clone was recorded once. The V gene is TRBV2, the J gene TRBJ2-2, with D possibly matching TRBD2 (5 bases). The V end lost 1 base, the J end lost 6 bases, and 9 bases lay between the germline ends. Germline V gives CDR1 SNHLY, CDR2 FYNNEI. The CDR3 consists of 14 residues. The CDR3 sequence: CASSEVRVSGELFF. DNA for the CDR3: TGTGCCAGCAGTGAAGTGAGGGTGTCCGGGGAGCTGTTTTTT.

This clone has a single count. The rearrangement links TRBV3-1 (or the pseudogene TRBV3-2) to TRBJ2-3; the match to TRBD1 covers 8 bases. With 4 bases clipped from V and 4 bases from J, the junction kept 13 bases outside the gene matches. This CDR3 has 17 amino acids. CDR1 is LGHDT and CDR2 is YNNKEL in the germline V gene (reference sequence). This chain's CDR3 is CASSPYDRGGLADTQYF. The CDR3 DNA reads as TGTGCCAGCAGCCCATACGACAGGGGAGGTTTAGCAGATACGCAGTATTTT.

The V gene is TRBV5-6, the J gene TRBJ1-1; D unclear. The germline V gene encodes CDR1 SGHDT and CDR2 YYEEEE. The CDR3 is 13 residues long. V was pared by 2 bases and J by 4 bases, with 9 bases between. CDR3 sequence: CASSFTGTTEAFF. The CDR3 nucleotides read TGTGCCAGCAGCTTTACGGGAACCACTGAAGCTTTCTTT.

The chain has TRBV5-6 and TRBJ1-1; 10 bases fit TRBD1. Germline V gives CDR1 SGHDT, CDR2 YYEEEE. This CDR3 comprises 15 residues. The junction had 9 bases not matched to a gene; V was cut back by 0 bases and J by 10 bases. The CDR3 DNA sequence: TGTGCCAGCAGCTTGGGGGACAGGGGTTTGACGGTAGCTTTCTTT. This gives the protein CASSLGDRGLTVAFF.

The V gene is TRBV6-2 or TRBV6-3, the J gene TRBJ2-5; D may be TRBD1 (5 bases). The CDR3 runs to 14 residues. Trimming removed 5 bases from V and 5 bases from J, with 15 bases in between. Germline V gives CDR1 MNHEY, CDR2 SVGEGT. The CDR3 DNA is TGTGCCAGCAGTATGACAGTCCGGCGCGAGACCCAGTACTTC. It encodes CASSMTVRRETQYF.

This chain connects TRBV9 to TRBJ2-3; D call uncertain. The V and J ends lost 2 bases and 12 bases respectively, with 19 bases between them. The CDR3 covers 14 residues. Germline lookup yields CDR1 SGDLS and CDR2 YYNGEE. The CDR3 spells CASSVAPTAALQYF. The CDR3 bases are TGTGCCAGCAGCGTGGCGCCAACTGCCGCACTACAGTATTTT.

J is TRBJ2-2 and V is TRBV3-1 (or the pseudogene TRBV3-2); 11 bases are a match to TRBD2. The CDR3 consists of 16 residues. CDR1 and CDR2 from the germline V gene are LGHDT and YNNKEL (reference sequence). Germline trimming cut 0 bases from V and 5 bases from J; bases unmatched to any gene: 2. CDR3 residues: CASSQDGTSGTGELFF. CDR3 DNA sequence: TGTGCCAGCAGCCAAGACGGGACTAGCGGAACCGGGGAGCTGTTTTTT.